Below, 19 T cell receptor beta chains from the same sample are listed, as sequenced in a study of blood T cell repertoires in COVID-19. Sequenced by immunoSEQ multiplex PCR; TCRdb stores in-frame clones only, minus some. Of a few hundred thousand clones listed, 84% are singletons. Sequenced: peripheral blood. The receptors stem from a man in his fifties or sixties with acute or convalescent COVID-19.

This clone was detected a few times. CDR3 DNA: TGCAGCGGGGGACAGGGGATGAACACTGAAGCTTTCTTT. Amino acid sequence: CSGGQGMNTEAFF. The gene calls are TRBV29-1 and TRBJ1-1; 10 bases map to TRBD1. In germline, CDR1 is SQVTM, CDR2 ANQGSEA. The length of the CDR3 is 13 residues. Losses at the gene ends were 7 bases for V and 0 bases for J; bases not matched to a gene: 2. Full variable domain (remainder filled in from reference TRBV29-1 and TRBJ1-1): SAVISQKPSRDICQRGTSLTIQCQVDSQVTMMFWYRQQPGQSLTLIATANQGSEATYESGFVIDKFPISRPNLTFSTLTVSNMSPEDSSIYLCSGGQGMNTEAFFGQGTRLTVV.

This rearrangement joins TRBV5-1 to TRBJ1-4, with unresolved D. The CDR3 is made up of 14 amino acids. Trimming removed 7 bases from V and 10 bases from J, with 20 bases in between. Germline-derived CDR1 and CDR2 are SGHRS and YFSETQ. This chain's CDR3 is CASPHCPFRGKLFF. CDR3 nucleotides: TGCGCCAGCCCCCACTGTCCTTTTCGGGGAAAACTGTTTTTT. Full variable domain (rest looked up from reference TRBV5-1 and TRBJ1-4): KAGVTQTPRYLIKTRGQQVTLSCSPISGHRSVSWYQQTPGQGLQFLFEYFSETQRNKGNFPGRFSGRQFSNSRSEMNVSTLELGDSALYLCASPHCPFRGKLFFGSGTQLSVL.

The gene calls are TRBV7-6 and TRBJ2-1; 7 nucleotides agree with TRBD2. CDR1 is SGHVS and CDR2 is FNYEAQ in the germline V gene. CDR3 length: 15 amino acids. The J segment lost 2 bases and the V segment lost 1 base, leaving 2 bases of the junction unmatched. The CDR3 region is CASSLDGGTYNEQFF. Written as DNA, the CDR3 is TGTGCCAGCAGCTTAGACGGGGGGACCTACAATGAGCAGTTCTTC. The full variable domain, its missing parts supplied by reference TRBV7-6 and TRBJ2-1, is GAGVSQSPRYKVTKRGQDVALRCDPISGHVSLYWYRQALGQGPEFLTYFNYEAQQDKSGLPNDRFSAERPEGSISTLTIQRTEQRDSAMYRCASSLDGGTYNEQFFGPGTRLTVL.

The chain employs TRBV30 and TRBJ2-1, with TRBD2 as a possible D gene (5 bases). V was shortened by 2 bases and J by 4 bases, with 18 bases between the two germline ends. Germline CDR1 is GTSNPN and CDR2 is SVGIG (reference sequence). The CDR3 length is 16 residues. The DNA of the CDR3 is TGTGCCTGGAGTCTTCGAGGGCAGATTATTTACAATGAGCAGTTCTTC. This gives the protein CAWSLRGQIIYNEQFF.

The chain employs TRBV24-1 and TRBJ2-1, with 8 positions matching TRBD2. This CDR3 is 14 amino acids long. J was trimmed by 9 bases and V by 9 bases; bases with no gene match: 12. CDR1 is KGHDR, CDR2 SFDVKD, per germline. The CDR3 DNA is TGTGCCACCTCCCCCGGTAGCGGGAACCGTGAGCAGTTCTTC. It encodes CATSPGSGNREQFF.

The chain joins TRBV6-5 to TRBJ2-7; the match to TRBD1 covers 8 bases. CDR1 is MNHEY, CDR2 SVGAGI, per germline. This CDR3 is 14 amino acids long. V lost 6 bases to trimming and J lost 2 bases; unmatched junction nucleotides: 6. The CDR3 region is CASSPGGEAYEQYF. Here the CDR3 DNA reads TGTGCCAGCAGCCCAGGGGGCGAAGCCTACGAGCAGTACTTC.

This clone has a single count. The J gene is TRBJ2-1, the V gene TRBV5-6; unclear D gene. Germline-derived CDR1 and CDR2 are SGHDT and YYEEEE. CDR3 length equals 12 residues. V gave up 1 base and J gave up 13 bases, with 12 bases separating them. The CDR3 reads CASSLSTALQFF. In DNA form, the CDR3 reads TGTGCCAGCAGCTTGAGCACAGCACTTCAGTTCTTC.

On this clone itself: The sample contains more than one DNA sequence encoding this CDR3. The CDR3 region is CASSDSTGGNTEAFF. CDR3 nucleotide sequence: TGTGCCAGCAGTGACTCGACAGGTGGGAACACTGAAGCTTTCTTT. This rearrangement joins TRBV6-4 to TRBJ1-1, with a weak D call TRBD1 (6 bases). This CDR3 is built from 15 residues. Between the trimmed V and J ends, which lost 0 bases and 1 base, there was a span of 9 bases. The germline V gene has CDR1 MRHNA and CDR2 SNTAGT.

This clone has only one observation. V is TRBV19 and J is TRBJ2-2; 15 nucleotides line up with TRBD2. The length of the CDR3 is 18 residues. Germline CDR1 and CDR2: LNHDA and SQIVND (reference sequence). After removal of 3 bases from V and 4 bases from J, the junction contained 6 bases not matched to a gene. This chain's CDR3 is CASSMEGGLAGGTGELFF. Here the CDR3 DNA reads TGTGCCAGTAGTATGGAGGGGGGACTAGCGGGAGGCACCGGGGAGCTGTTTTTT.

A single count supports this clone. The chain joins TRBV7-9 to TRBJ2-7, with unresolved D. V lost 2 bases and J lost 0, with 11 bases in between. The germline CDR1 and CDR2 sequences are SEHNR and FQNEAQ (reference sequence). This CDR3 is built from 15 residues. The CDR3: CASSLSPMSSYEQYF. As DNA, the CDR3 is TGTGCCAGCAGCTTATCTCCGATGAGCTCCTACGAGCAGTACTTC.

This rearrangement joins TRBV6-5 to TRBJ1-1; 9 bases map to TRBD1. V shed 0 bases and J 5 bases; nucleotides not matched to a gene: 1. CDR3 length: 14 amino acids. CDR1 is MNHEY and CDR2 is SVGAGI in the germline V gene. The CDR3 is CASSYSGQGTEAFF. Written as DNA, the CDR3 is TGTGCCAGCAGTTACTCGGGACAGGGAACTGAAGCTTTCTTT.

The rearrangement links TRBV5-4 to TRBJ2-7, with D possibly TRBD2 on 6 matching bases. This CDR3 contains 14 residues. Germline CDR1 reads SGHNT; CDR2 reads YYREEE (reference sequence). Between the trimmed V and J ends, which lost 2 bases and 3 bases, there was a span of 12 bases. The CDR3 is CASSFGGLIYEQYF. The CDR3 DNA is TGTGCCAGCAGCTTTGGAGGGCTGATCTACGAGCAGTACTTC.

The rearrangement joins TRBV19 to TRBJ2-3; weak D call: TRBD2 (6 bases). Germline-derived CDR1 and CDR2 are LNHDA and SQIVND (reference sequence). V was shortened by 6 bases and J by 0 bases, with 13 bases between the two germline ends. The CDR3 is made up of 15 amino acids. CDR3: CASSASDTSTDTQYF. DNA for the CDR3: TGTGCCAGTAGCGCTAGCGACACTAGCACAGATACGCAGTATTTT.

The V and J genes are TRBV30 and TRBJ2-2; 9 nucleotides align to TRBD1. This CDR3 contains 16 residues. Germline values: CDR1 GTSNPN, CDR2 SVGIG (reference sequence). The V segment lost 1 base and the J segment 3 bases; nucleotides outside the gene matches: 6. CDR3 bases: TGTGCCTGGAGTGGAAACAGGGGGCGCGACACCGGGGAGCTGTTTTTT. Protein sequence: CAWSGNRGRDTGELFF.

V usage is TRBV7-2 and J usage is TRBJ2-1; the match to TRBD2 covers 9 bases. The germline gives CDR1 SGHTA, CDR2 FQGNSA. V was clipped by 6 bases and J by 4 bases; unmatched bases: 16. This CDR3 has 18 residues. The CDR3 DNA sequence: TGTGCCAGCAGACCGAGAGGGTTAAGCGGGAGGAGTTACAATGAGCAGTTCTTC. This sequence encodes CASRPRGLSGRSYNEQFF.

V gene TRBV7-2 combines with J gene TRBJ1-2, with a weak D call TRBD1 (5 bases). Between the trimmed V and J ends, which lost 2 bases and 3 bases, there was a span of 10 bases. The CDR3 sequence is 14 residues long. CDR1 and CDR2 from the germline V gene are SGHTA and FQGNSA. This CDR3 reads CASSLTHRHYGYTF. DNA of the CDR3: TGTGCCAGCAGCTTAACTCACAGGCACTATGGCTACACCTTC.

The J gene is TRBJ2-7, the V gene TRBV19; 10 bases fit TRBD1. V gave up 6 bases and J gave up 3 bases; unmatched junction bases: 8. Germline-derived CDR1 and CDR2 are LNHDA and SQIVND (reference sequence). The CDR3 runs 15 residues. The CDR3 spells CASSGWTGGSYEQYF. In nucleotides, the CDR3 is TGTGCCAGTAGCGGATGGACAGGGGGAAGCTACGAGCAGTACTTC. The full variable domain, completed using reference TRBV19 and TRBJ2-7, is DGGITQSPKYLFRKEGQNVTLSCEQNLNHDAMYWYRQDPGQGLRLIYYSQIVNDFQKGDIAEGYSVSREKKESFPLTVTSAQKNPTAFYLCASSGWTGGSYEQYFGPGTRLTVT.

This clone was seen a handful of times. The chain links TRBV11-2 to TRBJ1-3, with a possible D match to TRBD1 (6 bases). V gave up 5 bases and J gave up 0 bases, with 11 bases separating them. Germline CDR1 SGHAT, CDR2 FQNNGV. The CDR3 sequence is 15 residues long. CDR3 loop: CASSRGQSSGNTIYF. The CDR3 nucleotides are TGTGCCAGCAGCCGAGGACAGAGCTCTGGAAACACCATATATTTT.

The chain recombines TRBV3-1 (or the pseudogene TRBV3-2) with TRBJ2-3; 7 nucleotides line up with TRBD2. The junction had 2 bases not matched to a gene; V was cut back by 2 bases and J by 3 bases. Germline CDR1 is LGHDT and CDR2 is YNNKEL (reference sequence). The CDR3 is made up of 14 amino acids. The DNA of the CDR3 is TGTGCCAGCAGCCAATCAGCGGGGACAGATACGCAGTATTTT. Encoded protein: CASSQSAGTDTQYF.